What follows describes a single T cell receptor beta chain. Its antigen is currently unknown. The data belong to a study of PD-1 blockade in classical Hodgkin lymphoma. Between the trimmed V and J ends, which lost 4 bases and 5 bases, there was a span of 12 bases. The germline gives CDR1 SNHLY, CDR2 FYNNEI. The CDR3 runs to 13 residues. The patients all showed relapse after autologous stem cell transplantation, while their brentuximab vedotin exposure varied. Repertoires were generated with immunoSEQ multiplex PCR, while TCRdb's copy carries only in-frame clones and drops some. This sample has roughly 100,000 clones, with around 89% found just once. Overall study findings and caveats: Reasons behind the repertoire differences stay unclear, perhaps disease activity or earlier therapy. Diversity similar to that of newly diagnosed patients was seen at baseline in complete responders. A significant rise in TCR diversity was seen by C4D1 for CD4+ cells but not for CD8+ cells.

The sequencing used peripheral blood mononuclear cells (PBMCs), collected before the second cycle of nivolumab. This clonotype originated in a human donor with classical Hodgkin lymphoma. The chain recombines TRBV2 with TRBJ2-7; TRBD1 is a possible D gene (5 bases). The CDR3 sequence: CASSVWGMDEQYF. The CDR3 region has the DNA TGTGCCAGCAGTGTGTGGGGCATGGACGAGCAGTACTTC. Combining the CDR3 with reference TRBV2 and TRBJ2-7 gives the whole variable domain EPEVTQTPSHQVTQMGQEVILRCVPISNHLYFYWYRQILGQKVEFLVSFYNNEISEKSEIFDDQFSVERPDGSNFTLKIRSTKLEDSAMYFCASSVWGMDEQYFGPGTRLTVT.